This T cell receptor (beta chain) was documented in a study of shared clonotypes between healthy human individuals. Clones were read by immunoSEQ multiplex PCR, and TCRdb kept only the in-frame ones, dropping some. Counted here are some 1.1 million clones, approximately 80% occurring once; the ten biggest clones make up roughly 0.9%. Germline V gene data show CDR1 as LNHDA and CDR2 as SQIVND (reference sequence). The CDR3 covers 14 residues. The V and J ends lost 5 bases and 7 bases respectively, with 14 bases between them. This clone was seen a handful of times. The sequenced material came from memory CD4+ T cells from PBMCs. As for subset: CD45RA-negative fraction. V and J are TRBV19 and TRBJ2-2; a possible D gene is TRBD2 (6 bases). This clonotype was sampled from a man aged 18 to 35 in good health. Some clones in this sample may be carry-over from other donors' samples. DNA for the CDR3: TGTGCCAGTAGTGTGCGCAGAGCGGGCGGGGAGCTGTTTTTT. It codes for CASSVRRAGGELFF. The complete variable domain, with remaining parts taken from reference TRBV19 and TRBJ2-2, reads DGGITQSPKYLFRKEGQNVTLSCEQNLNHDAMYWYRQDPGQGLRLIYYSQIVNDFQKGDIAEGYSVSREKKESFPLTVTSAQKNPTAFYLCASSVRRAGGELFFGEGSRLTVL.